The 27 T cell receptor beta chains below all came from one sample that was sequenced in a study of cytomegalovirus exposure and HLA in healthy donors. Amplification used 60 Vbeta primers and 13 Jbeta primers. Using immunoSEQ multiplex PCR, the repertoire was profiled, and TCRdb retains in-frame clones only, with some absent. The sample lists 100,000 to 150,000 clones, around 83% occurring once. Sequencing used PBMCs. The receptors originated from a woman aged 18-30 years in good health and CMV-seropositive.

V and J are TRBV19 and TRBJ1-6; D may be TRBD1 (6 bases). V dropped 3 bases and J dropped 0 bases, with 18 bases sitting between them. The CDR3 runs 19 residues. The germline V gene encodes CDR1 LNHDA and CDR2 SQIVND (reference sequence). CDR3: CASSISLAGESSYNSPLHF. As DNA, the CDR3 is TGTGCCAGTAGTATCTCCTTGGCAGGGGAGAGCTCCTATAATTCACCCCTCCACTTT. Based on the CDR3 plus reference TRBV19 and TRBJ1-6, the full variable domain is DGGITQSPKYLFRKEGQNVTLSCEQNLNHDAMYWYRQDPGQGLRLIYYSQIVNDFQKGDIAEGYSVSREKKESFPLTVTSAQKNPTAFYLCASSISLAGESSYNSPLHFGNGTRLTVT.

The chain joins TRBV4-1 to TRBJ2-1, with 9 bases aligning to TRBD1. Germline CDR1 and CDR2: MGHRA and YSYEKL. J lost 15 bases, V lost 1 base, and 7 bases had no gene match. CDR3 length: 13 amino acids. The CDR3 sequence is CASSQGLTGGSFF. CDR3 sequence (DNA): TGCGCCAGCAGCCAAGGCCTGACAGGGGGTTCGTTCTTC.

The chain uses TRBV18 and TRBJ2-3; 9 bases fit TRBD2. Germline V gives CDR1 KGHSH, CDR2 LQKENI. V shed 5 bases, J shed 1 base, and the junction held 4 bases outside the gene matches. The CDR3 totals 15 residues. CDR3 DNA sequence: TGTGCCAGCTCATCATTAGCGGGGGGCACAGATACGCAGTATTTT. It yields the protein CASSSLAGGTDTQYF.

The rearrangement links TRBV4-1 to TRBJ1-4; D gene uncertain. The CDR3 has 13 amino acids. V lost 1 base and J 8 bases, leaving 8 bases between the germline ends. The germline V gene encodes CDR1 MGHRA and CDR2 YSYEKL. In nucleotides, the CDR3 is TGCGCCAGCAGCCAAGTTTGGAGCGAAAAACTGTTTTTT. As protein: CASSQVWSEKLFF.

The chain employs TRBV19 and TRBJ2-6, with TRBD2 identical over 7 bases. Germline CDR1 and CDR2: LNHDA and SQIVND (reference sequence). With 5 bases clipped from V and 0 bases from J, the junction kept 4 bases outside the gene matches. The CDR3 is 16 amino acids. Here the CDR3 DNA reads TGTGCCAGTAGTGGGGAGGGGTCCTCTGGGGCCAACGTCCTGACTTTC. Protein product: CASSGEGSSGANVLTF.

The J gene is TRBJ1-3, the V gene TRBV9; 8 nucleotides match TRBD1. The CDR3 contains 15 residues. From germline, CDR1 is SGDLS and CDR2 YYNGEE. V gave up 4 bases and J gave up 0 bases; unmatched junction bases: 3. The CDR3 loop is CASSTTGGSGNTIYF. CDR3 sequence (DNA): TGTGCCAGCAGCACAACAGGGGGCTCTGGAAACACCATATATTTT.

This chain joins TRBV13 and TRBJ2-3, with 8 bases that match TRBD2. The germline V gene has CDR1 PRHDT and CDR2 FYEKMQ (reference sequence). V shed 2 bases and J 6 bases; nucleotides not matched to a gene: 7. The CDR3 is 15 residues long. CDR3 sequence reads: CASSLSPGGEDTQYF. The CDR3 nucleotides are TGTGCCAGCAGCTTATCACCGGGGGGGGAGGATACGCAGTATTTT.

J is TRBJ2-1 and V is TRBV25-1; 8 bases line up with TRBD2. Per germline, CDR1 MGHDK and CDR2 SYGVNS. The CDR3 is 13 residues long. V dropped 6 bases and J dropped 8; count of bases not matched to a gene: 6. The CDR3 DNA reads as TGTGCCAGCAGGGGGGGACTAGTCCATGAGCAGTTCTTC. Its protein product is CASRGGLVHEQFF.

V gene TRBV28 combines with J gene TRBJ2-7; D is perhaps TRBD1 (6 bases). CDR3 size: 14 residues. From germline, CDR1 is MDHEN and CDR2 SYDVKM. V was shortened by 6 bases and J by 2 bases, with 14 bases between the two germline ends. The CDR3 DNA reads as TGTGCCAGCAGCCGTTTAGACAGGACCTACGAGCAGTACTTC. It specifies CASSRLDRTYEQYF.

This clone was observed a single time. The chain joins TRBV2 to TRBJ2-1; the D gene is possibly TRBD1 (5 bases). The germline CDR1 and CDR2 sequences are SNHLY and FYNNEI. The CDR3 runs 15 residues. V was pared by 0 bases and J by 4 bases, with 10 bases between. The CDR3 region has the DNA TGTGCCAGCAGTGAAGCGGCAGGGAAGTACAATGAGCAGTTCTTC. This codes for CASSEAAGKYNEQFF.

V usage is TRBV25-1 and J usage is TRBJ2-7; 12 nucleotides align to TRBD1. The ends lost 5 bases at V and 3 bases at J; junction bases unmatched: 5. Germline-derived CDR1 and CDR2 are MGHDK and SYGVNS. This CDR3 has 15 residues. CDR3 bases: TGTGCCAGCAGTCAGGGACAGGGGGCGGTCTACGAGCAGTACTTC. Protein product: CASSQGQGAVYEQYF.

The chain uses TRBV10-1 and TRBJ2-2; D gene unclear. The germline V gene encodes CDR1 WNHNN and CDR2 SYGVQD (reference sequence). This CDR3 contains 14 residues. Deletions cut 3 bases from V and 6 bases from J, with 11 bases between. CDR3 nucleotide sequence: TGCGCCAGCAGTGACCCTCGGGTGGCCGGGGAGCTGTTTTTT. This translates into CASSDPRVAGELFF.

This chain joins TRBV29-1 and TRBJ2-6; tentative D call: TRBD1 (6 bases). The germline V and J ends were trimmed by 2 bases and 4 bases, with 18 bases remaining between them. Germline values: CDR1 SQVTM, CDR2 ANQGSEA. The CDR3 has 17 amino acids. CDR3 coding DNA: TGCAGCGTTGAACAGTGGGACACCCTCGGCGGGGCCAACGTCCTGACTTTC. Its protein product is CSVEQWDTLGGANVLTF.

This chain joins TRBV14 and TRBJ1-1; 7 nucleotides align to TRBD1. The CDR3 is made up of 15 amino acids. Germline CDR1 and CDR2: SGHDN and FVKESK. J lost 1 base, V lost 1 base, and 3 bases had no gene match. The CDR3 here is CASSQGGGTNTEAFF. The CDR3, as DNA: TGTGCCAGCAGCCAAGGAGGGGGCACGAACACTGAAGCTTTCTTT. The variable domain in full, completed from reference TRBV14 and TRBJ1-1, reads EAGVTQFPSHSVIEKGQTVTLRCDPISGHDNLYWYRRVMGKEIKFLLHFVKESKQDESGMPNNRFLAERTGGTYSTLKVQPAELEDSGVYFCASSQGGGTNTEAFFGQGTRLTVV.

This chain links TRBV30 with TRBJ1-6; possible D gene TRBD1, 5 bases. The CDR3 extends over 15 amino acids. Deletions cut 2 bases from V and 2 bases from J, with 10 bases between. Germline CDR1 is GTSNPN and CDR2 is SVGIG (reference sequence). The chain's CDR3 is CAWSQQATYNSPLHF. In DNA, the CDR3 is TGTGCCTGGAGTCAACAGGCCACCTATAATTCACCCCTCCACTTT.

A few counts support this clone. The J gene is TRBJ2-7, the V gene TRBV5-1, with a weak D call TRBD1 (5 bases). V gave up 0 bases and J gave up 5 bases, with 12 bases separating them. The CDR3 sequence is 14 residues long. Per germline, CDR1 SGHRS and CDR2 YFSETQ. The CDR3 DNA sequence: TGCGCCAGCAGCTTGGCCCCAGGGTCGAACGAGCAGTACTTC. Translating it yields CASSLAPGSNEQYF.

The chain couples TRBV19 to TRBJ1-4; D not certain. This CDR3 contains 14 residues. Trimming removed 5 bases from V and 0 bases from J, with 7 bases in between. Germline V gene data show CDR1 as LNHDA and CDR2 as SQIVND (reference sequence). As DNA, the CDR3 is TGTGCCAGTAGTCCAGTGACAACTAATGAAAAACTGTTTTTT. Translation: CASSPVTTNEKLFF.

This clone is a singleton in its sample. The CDR3 sequence is CASSEGRRGDRDEQYF. The DNA of the CDR3 is TGTGCCAGCAGTGAAGGACGAAGAGGGGACAGGGACGAGCAGTACTTC. The chain combines TRBV6-1 with TRBJ2-7; TRBD1 matches at 9 bases. V was clipped by 1 base and J by 5 bases; unmatched bases: 9. The CDR3 has 16 amino acids. Looked up from germline, CDR1 is MNHNS and CDR2 is SASEGT.

This rearrangement joins TRBV19 to TRBJ1-2; no clear D gene. The V end lost 4 bases, the J end lost 1 base, and 16 bases lay between the germline ends. The CDR3 is made up of 16 amino acids. Germline-derived CDR1 and CDR2 are LNHDA and SQIVND (reference sequence). DNA of the CDR3: TGTGCCAGTAGTACCCCAGGAGGGCGAAATAACTATGGCTACACCTTC. As protein: CASSTPGGRNNYGYTF.

This chain joins TRBV6-5 and TRBJ2-5; D is uncertain. V lost 5 bases and J lost 2, with 9 bases in between. The CDR3 covers 13 residues. Germline CDR1 MNHEY, CDR2 SVGAGI. This CDR3 reads CASSPTAQETQYF. As DNA, the CDR3 is TGTGCCAGCAGTCCTACCGCTCAAGAGACCCAGTACTTC.

The chain is built from TRBV27 and TRBJ2-7, with 8 bases identical to TRBD2. Germline V gives CDR1 MNHEY, CDR2 SMNVEV (reference sequence). V lost 2 bases to trimming and J lost 4 bases; unmatched junction nucleotides: 4. The CDR3 consists of 14 residues. As DNA, the CDR3 is TGTGCCAGCAGTTTACGGGGGGGGGAGTACGAGCAGTACTTC. Residues: CASSLRGGEYEQYF.

The CDR3 is CASSQSIVGALTDTQYF. The CDR3 region has the DNA TGTGCCAGCAGCCAATCCATAGTGGGGGCCCTCACAGATACGCAGTATTTT. The J gene is TRBJ2-3, the V gene TRBV14; possibly TRBD1 for D (6 bases). Germline CDR1 SGHDN, CDR2 FVKESK. The CDR3 length is 17 residues. V lost 2 bases and J lost 2, with 17 bases in between.

This clone was recorded once. This chain joins TRBV5-1 and TRBJ2-3; 8 nucleotides match TRBD2. The CDR3 is made up of 14 amino acids. The trim removed 4 bases at V and 2 bases at J, leaving 3 bases unmatched. Germline V gene lookup returns CDR1 SGHRS and CDR2 YFSETQ. The CDR3 DNA is TGCGCCAGCAGCCCGGGACTAGACACAGATACGCAGTATTTT. This translates into CASSPGLDTDTQYF.

The gene calls are TRBV5-4 and TRBJ2-3; TRBD2 matches at 10 bases. The trim removed 0 bases at V and 7 bases at J, leaving 2 bases unmatched. Germline V lookup: CDR1 SGHNT, CDR2 YYREEE (reference sequence). The CDR3 runs to 14 residues. CDR3 coding DNA: TGTGCCAGCAGCTTGGAGCGGGGGGGGTATACGCAGTATTTT. It is translated as CASSLERGGYTQYF.

The chain uses TRBV29-1 and TRBJ1-3; no firm D call. The CDR3 contains 11 residues. Germline V CDR1 and CDR2: SQVTM, ANQGSEA. CDR3 residues: CANALGNTIYF. Written as DNA, the CDR3 is TGCGCCAACGCGCTCGGAAACACCATATATTTT.

This sequence joins TRBV5-1 and TRBJ2-5, with D possibly matching TRBD1 (6 bases). This CDR3 contains 14 residues. V was cut by 4 bases and J by 1 base, with 11 bases left in between. Germline CDR1 and CDR2: SGHRS and YFSETQ. Here the CDR3 DNA reads TGCGCCAGCAGCCTCGGACAGATCCAAGAGACCCAGTACTTC. Amino acid sequence: CASSLGQIQETQYF.

The chain recombines TRBV19 with TRBJ2-1, with D perhaps TRBD1 (6 bases). Germline CDR1 is LNHDA and CDR2 is SQIVND (reference sequence). The V end was cut by 3 bases, the J end by 8 bases, with 20 bases between. CDR3 length equals 16 residues. CDR3 sequence (DNA): TGTGCCAGTAGTATTCAACTGGCAGGGGATGGGGATGAGCAGTTCTTC. Translation: CASSIQLAGDGDEQFF.